A selection of T cell receptor beta chains follows, all from one sample in a study of blood T cell repertoires in COVID-19. The method was immunoSEQ multiplex PCR; TCRdb's version includes in-frame clones alone and lacks a portion of them. Among around 63,000 clones listed, around 86% were seen once. Sequencing was performed on peripheral blood. The receptors were sampled from a woman of 80 years or more with acute or convalescent COVID-19. Both conserved end residues are part of each CDR3. D genes are given only for firm matches. Only some rows state a clone size, as once, few, many or a class for expanded clones.

abundance: -; j_gene: TRBJ2-7; d_gene: TRBD1; v_gene: TRBV5-4; CDR3nt: TGTGCCAGCAGTTCGGGGGGACAGGGGGCCCACGAGCAGTACTTC; CDR3aa: CASSSGGQGAHEQYF
abundance: -; j_gene: TRBJ1-1; d_gene: -; v_gene: TRBV18; CDR3nt: TGTGCCAGCTCACCACCGGGGGGTTTCCCTGAAGCTTTCTTT; CDR3aa: CASSPPGGFPEAFF
abundance: -; j_gene: TRBJ1-5; d_gene: -; v_gene: TRBV7-2; CDR3nt: TGTGCCAGCAGCTTAACGCGGGAACAGCCCCAGCATTTT; CDR3aa: CASSLTREQPQHF
abundance: -; j_gene: TRBJ1-2; d_gene: -; v_gene: TRBV11-2; CDR3nt: TGTGCCAGCAGCACACGTTTCCCGGGAACAACCTATGGCTACACCTTC; CDR3aa: CASSTRFPGTTYGYTF
abundance: -; j_gene: TRBJ2-1; d_gene: TRBD1; v_gene: TRBV5-1; CDR3nt: TGCGCCAGCAGCTTGGTGGGACAGGCGAGGAATGAGCAGTTCTTC; CDR3aa: CASSLVGQARNEQFF
abundance: -; j_gene: TRBJ2-1; d_gene: TRBD2; v_gene: TRBV19; CDR3nt: TGTGCCAGTAGCCAAGGTAGGGCGGGGGGACCCAATGAGCAGTTCTTC; CDR3aa: CASSQGRAGGPNEQFF
abundance: -; j_gene: TRBJ1-2; d_gene: TRBD1; v_gene: TRBV5-4; CDR3nt: TGTGCCAGCAGCTCCGGGACAGGGATTGTGATTGGCTACACCTTC; CDR3aa: CASSSGTGIVIGYTF
abundance: -; j_gene: TRBJ1-1; d_gene: TRBD1; v_gene: TRBV28; CDR3nt: TGTGCCAGCAGTCCGACAGCCGCAGGACAGGCGGGGGGGGCTTTCTTT; CDR3aa: CASSPTAAGQAGGAFF
abundance: -; j_gene: TRBJ2-3; d_gene: -; v_gene: TRBV9; CDR3nt: TGTGCCAGCAGCGTAAGGTGGGAGTGGAATACGCAGTATTTT; CDR3aa: CASSVRWEWNTQYF
abundance: -; j_gene: TRBJ2-1; d_gene: TRBD2; v_gene: TRBV11-3; CDR3nt: TGTGCCAGCAGCTTAGTAACTAGCGGATTGCATGAGCAGTTCTTC; CDR3aa: CASSLVTSGLHEQFF
abundance: -; j_gene: TRBJ2-1; d_gene: TRBD1; v_gene: TRBV10-3; CDR3nt: TGTGCCATCAGGGATAGGGGGCTCTACAATGAGCAGTTCTTC; CDR3aa: CAIRDRGLYNEQFF
abundance: few; j_gene: TRBJ2-3; d_gene: -; v_gene: TRBV30; CDR3nt: TGTGCCTGGAATATCGGGACTCCCACAGATACGCAGTATTTT; CDR3aa: CAWNIGTPTDTQYF
abundance: -; j_gene: TRBJ2-1; d_gene: TRBD2; v_gene: TRBV6-5; CDR3nt: TGTGCCAGCAGAGCCGGGACTAGTCTTGATGAGCAGTTCTTC; CDR3aa: CASRAGTSLDEQFF
abundance: -; j_gene: TRBJ1-5; d_gene: -; v_gene: TRBV19; CDR3nt: TGTGCCAGTCTCCGGACATCTTATAGCAATCAGCCCCAGCATTTT; CDR3aa: CASLRTSYSNQPQHF
abundance: -; j_gene: TRBJ2-6; d_gene: TRBD1; v_gene: TRBV2; CDR3nt: TGTGCCAACGAGAGGACAGGGGAACCCAAAGTCCTGACTTTC; CDR3aa: CANERTGEPKVLTF
abundance: -; j_gene: TRBJ1-2; d_gene: -; v_gene: TRBV6-1; CDR3nt: TGTGCCAGCAGTGATGTCGGGGGCTATGGCTACACCTTC; CDR3aa: CASSDVGGYGYTF
abundance: -; j_gene: TRBJ2-7; d_gene: -; v_gene: TRBV5-4; CDR3nt: TGTGCCAGCAGCACCCCCGGACAGCTTAACGAGCAGTACTTC; CDR3aa: CASSTPGQLNEQYF
abundance: -; j_gene: TRBJ2-2; d_gene: TRBD2; v_gene: TRBV28; CDR3nt: TGTGCCAGCACAACCTGGGGGGGGGTGTTGAACACCGGGGAGCTGTTTTTT; CDR3aa: CASTTWGGVLNTGELFF
abundance: -; j_gene: TRBJ1-1; d_gene: -; v_gene: TRBV19; CDR3nt: TGTGCCAGTAGTAGGGAGGCAGAACTGAACACTGAAGCTTTCTTT; CDR3aa: CASSREAELNTEAFF
abundance: -; j_gene: TRBJ1-1; d_gene: -; v_gene: TRBV3-1/TRBV3-2; CDR3nt: TGTGCCAGCAGCCTTAACAGGGCCGAAGCTTTCTTT; CDR3aa: CASSLNRAEAFF
abundance: -; j_gene: TRBJ2-5; d_gene: TRBD2; v_gene: TRBV5-1; CDR3nt: TGCGCCAGCAGCTTGGGACTAGCGGGAGAGACCCAGTACTTC; CDR3aa: CASSLGLAGETQYF
abundance: -; j_gene: TRBJ1-2; d_gene: -; v_gene: TRBV3-1/TRBV3-2; CDR3nt: TGTGCCAGCAGCCAAGCCACAGGGCATTATGGCTACACCTTC; CDR3aa: CASSQATGHYGYTF
abundance: -; j_gene: TRBJ1-6; d_gene: TRBD1; v_gene: TRBV30; CDR3nt: TGTGCCTGGGCGACAGGGAATAATTCACCCCTCCACTTT; CDR3aa: CAWATGNNSPLHF
abundance: -; j_gene: TRBJ2-2; d_gene: TRBD1; v_gene: TRBV19; CDR3nt: TGTGCCACCGGACAGGGGGTGACCGGGGAGCTGTTTTTT; CDR3aa: CATGQGVTGELFF
abundance: -; j_gene: TRBJ2-2; d_gene: -; v_gene: TRBV11-2; CDR3nt: TGTGCCAGCAGCCTTAGTACCCCGGGCGGGACCGGGGAGCTGTTTTTT; CDR3aa: CASSLSTPGGTGELFF
abundance: -; j_gene: TRBJ2-3; d_gene: -; v_gene: TRBV7-3; CDR3nt: TGTGCCAGCAGCGCTGCGGGGACAGAGAAGAAGTATTTT; CDR3aa: CASSAAGTEKKYF
abundance: -; j_gene: TRBJ1-4; d_gene: -; v_gene: TRBV5-1; CDR3nt: TGCGCCAGCAGCCTTGATAAGTGGCCTAATGAAAAACTGTTTTTT; CDR3aa: CASSLDKWPNEKLFF
abundance: few; j_gene: TRBJ1-2; d_gene: TRBD1; v_gene: TRBV7-9; CDR3nt: TGTGCCAGCAGGTTAACAGGGGGCTATGGCTACACCTTC; CDR3aa: CASRLTGGYGYTF
abundance: once; j_gene: TRBJ1-4; d_gene: TRBD1; v_gene: TRBV18; CDR3nt: TGTGCCAGCTCACCGACAGGGCCTGACGAAAAACTGTTTTTT; CDR3aa: CASSPTGPDEKLFF
abundance: -; j_gene: TRBJ2-2; d_gene: TRBD1; v_gene: TRBV7-8; CDR3nt: TGTGCCAGCAGACCTGGACAGGCCGTGAACACCGGGGAGCTGTTTTTT; CDR3aa: CASRPGQAVNTGELFF
abundance: -; j_gene: TRBJ2-7; d_gene: TRBD2; v_gene: TRBV28; CDR3nt: TGTGCCAGCAGTTTGGCTAGCGGGAGAGGCGAGCAGTACTTC; CDR3aa: CASSLASGRGEQYF
abundance: -; j_gene: TRBJ2-7; d_gene: TRBD2; v_gene: TRBV30; CDR3nt: TGTGCCTGGCCCCCCGGGACTAGCGGGAGAGGGTCCTACGAGCAGTACTTC; CDR3aa: CAWPPGTSGRGSYEQYF
abundance: -; j_gene: TRBJ1-4; d_gene: -; v_gene: TRBV5-4; CDR3nt: TGTGCCAGCAGCTTGGCCATGAACAGTGAAAAACTGTTTTTT; CDR3aa: CASSLAMNSEKLFF
abundance: medium-sized; j_gene: TRBJ2-2; d_gene: -; v_gene: TRBV11-2; CDR3nt: TGTGCCAGCAGCTTCTCGGCGAACACCGGGGAGCTGTTTTTT; CDR3aa: CASSFSANTGELFF
abundance: -; j_gene: TRBJ2-3; d_gene: TRBD1; v_gene: TRBV7-6; CDR3nt: TGTGCCAGCAGCTCCCGACAGGGGTACAAGGATACGCAGTATTTT; CDR3aa: CASSSRQGYKDTQYF
abundance: -; j_gene: TRBJ1-4; d_gene: -; v_gene: TRBV5-1; CDR3nt: TGCGCCAGCAGCTTGGACGGACAGATTAATGAAAAACTGTTTTTT; CDR3aa: CASSLDGQINEKLFF
abundance: -; j_gene: TRBJ1-6; d_gene: -; v_gene: TRBV7-9; CDR3nt: TGTGCCAGCAGCTTAGTGAGCTCCTATAATTCACCCCTCCACTTT; CDR3aa: CASSLVSSYNSPLHF
abundance: -; j_gene: TRBJ1-2; d_gene: -; v_gene: TRBV15; CDR3nt: TGTGCCACCAGCAGAGATGCGGGCTATGGCTACACCTTC; CDR3aa: CATSRDAGYGYTF
abundance: once; j_gene: TRBJ2-1; d_gene: TRBD2; v_gene: TRBV24-1; CDR3nt: TGTGCCACCAGTGACGCCGGGACTAGACACCGATACAATGAGCAGTTCTTC; CDR3aa: CATSDAGTRHRYNEQFF
abundance: -; j_gene: TRBJ2-7; d_gene: -; v_gene: TRBV28; CDR3nt: TGTGCCAGCAGTTTACCGGGATGGGAGCAGTACTTC; CDR3aa: CASSLPGWEQYF
abundance: -; j_gene: TRBJ2-2; d_gene: -; v_gene: TRBV7-6; CDR3nt: TGTGCCAGCAGCCTCAGCGGAACCGGGGAGCTGTTTTTT; CDR3aa: CASSLSGTGELFF
abundance: -; j_gene: TRBJ1-2; d_gene: -; v_gene: TRBV30; CDR3nt: TGTGCCTGGAGTGTAAATGGGGTGGGGGGTATTGCTGGCTACACCTTC; CDR3aa: CAWSVNGVGGIAGYTF
abundance: -; j_gene: TRBJ1-1; d_gene: TRBD1; v_gene: TRBV7-8; CDR3nt: TGTGCCAGCAGCTTTATAACAGGGGGCGCGGAGAACACTGAAGCTTTCTTT; CDR3aa: CASSFITGGAENTEAFF
abundance: -; j_gene: TRBJ1-2; d_gene: -; v_gene: TRBV29-1; CDR3nt: TGCAGCGTTCAGTCAGGGGCTCTCCTCTCCTATGGCTACACCTTC; CDR3aa: CSVQSGALLSYGYTF
abundance: -; j_gene: TRBJ1-3; d_gene: -; v_gene: TRBV19; CDR3nt: TGTGCCAGTAGACAGGGCCCCTGGGCTGGAAACACCATATATTTT; CDR3aa: CASRQGPWAGNTIYF
abundance: -; j_gene: TRBJ2-2; d_gene: -; v_gene: TRBV2; CDR3nt: TGTGCCAGCTCTAGGGACTCGAACACCGGGGAGCTGTTTTTT; CDR3aa: CASSRDSNTGELFF
abundance: -; j_gene: TRBJ2-1; d_gene: TRBD1; v_gene: TRBV2; CDR3nt: TGTGCCAGCAGCCGAGATAGGACAGGGGCTAGCGCCGATGAGCAGTTCTTC; CDR3aa: CASSRDRTGASADEQFF
abundance: -; j_gene: TRBJ1-1; d_gene: TRBD1; v_gene: TRBV27; CDR3nt: TGTGCCAGCAGTTTTGGGGACAGGGGCCTAGGCACTGAAGCTTTCTTT; CDR3aa: CASSFGDRGLGTEAFF
abundance: -; j_gene: TRBJ2-2; d_gene: -; v_gene: TRBV5-1; CDR3nt: TGCGCCAGCAGCTTGGTAGGTAGCTCCAACACCGGGGAGCTGTTTTTT; CDR3aa: CASSLVGSSNTGELFF